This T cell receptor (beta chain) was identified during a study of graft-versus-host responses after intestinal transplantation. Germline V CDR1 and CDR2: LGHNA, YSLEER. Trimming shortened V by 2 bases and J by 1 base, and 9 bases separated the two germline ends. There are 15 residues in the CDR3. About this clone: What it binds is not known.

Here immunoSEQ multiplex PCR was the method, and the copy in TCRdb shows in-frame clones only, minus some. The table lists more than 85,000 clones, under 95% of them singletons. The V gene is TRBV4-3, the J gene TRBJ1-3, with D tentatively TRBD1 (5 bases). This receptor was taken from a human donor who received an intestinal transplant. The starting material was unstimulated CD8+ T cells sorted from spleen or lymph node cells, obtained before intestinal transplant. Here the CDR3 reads CASSQTGGSGNTIYF. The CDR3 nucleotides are TGCGCCAGCAGCCAAACAGGAGGGTCTGGAAACACCATATATTTT.